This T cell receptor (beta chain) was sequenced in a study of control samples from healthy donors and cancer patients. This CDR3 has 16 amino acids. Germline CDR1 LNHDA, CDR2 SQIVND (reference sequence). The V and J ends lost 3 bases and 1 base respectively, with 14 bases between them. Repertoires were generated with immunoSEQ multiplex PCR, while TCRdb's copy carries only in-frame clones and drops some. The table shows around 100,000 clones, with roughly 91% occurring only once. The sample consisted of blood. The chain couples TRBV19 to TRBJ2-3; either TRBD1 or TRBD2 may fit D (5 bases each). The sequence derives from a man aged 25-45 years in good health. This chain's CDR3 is CASSIGAGKGTDTQYF. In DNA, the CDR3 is TGTGCCAGTAGTATCGGGGCAGGGAAAGGCACAGATACGCAGTATTTT.